This T cell receptor beta chain was profiled in a study of Ad26.COV2.S vaccination and SARS-CoV-2 variants. Study-wide context: In the COV1001 trial, the donor was in the Ad26.COV2.S arm. Ad26.COV2.S given intramuscularly, once or twice 56 days apart.

Comments on this clone: The antigen is not known.

General study points: Responses of T cells in total may have been underestimated by the TCR breadth and depth analyses.

Data came from immunoSEQ multiplex PCR; TCRdb stores just in-frame clones and leaves some out. The top ten clones hold about 10% of a sample with 380,000 or so clones, about 88% of them seen once. The treatment here: about 20 received Ad26.COV2.S at low or high dose, single or two shots; five or six received placebo; per-sample allocation not given. Samples analyzed were those drawn on day 63 after the first vaccine or placebo injection. Germline loops: CDR1 KGHSH, CDR2 LQKENI. Trimming took 2 bases from V and 4 from J, leaving 11 bases between them. There are 14 residues in the CDR3. Specimen: peripheral blood, collected in a trial of Ad26.COV2.S vaccine versus placebo. The chain uses TRBV18 and TRBJ1-1; the D gene is possibly TRBD1 (5 bases). The sequence was obtained from a person between 18 and 60 years old who received the Ad26.COV2.S COVID-19 vaccine or a placebo. In DNA, the CDR3 is TGTGCCAGCTCACCAAATGAGGGGATCACTGAAGCTTTCTTT. Protein sequence: CASSPNEGITEAFF.